The TCR beta chain described here comes from a study of blood T cells in healthy people across ages. No fewer than 5.5 micrograms of total RNA were isolated from every sample. Trimming removed 5 bases from V and 6 bases from J, with 19 bases in between. Germline V CDR1 and CDR2: SGHTA, FQGNSA. The CDR3 is 15 amino acids. Then a second PCR, running about 7 to 11 cycles, was carried out with a sample-barcoded 5' primer and a J-beta primer mix. No fewer than 3 million CDR3-containing paired-end reads came from each sample. TCRdb called the 5' RACE reads again in MiXCR, with one record for every CDR3 protein. The sample shows around 2 million distinct CDR3 sequences, around 42% of them seen only once. This clonotype was detected a few times.

This clonotype was sampled from a human donor in good health. The chain employs TRBV7-2 and TRBJ1-2; D might be TRBD1 (5 bases). Sample: blood. The CDR3, as DNA: TGTGCCAGCAGCCCAGGGCAGCAGGTTATTAATGGCTACACCTTC. Amino acids: CASSPGQQVINGYTF.